Each of the 26 T cell receptor beta chains below was sequenced from the same sample in a study of PD-1 blockade in mismatch repair-deficient tumors. Produced via immunoSEQ multiplex PCR; TCRdb's table is partial and in-frame only. Of around 23,000 clones detected, 75% to 85% appear once; the ten largest clones hold 20% to 25%. The specimen was peripheral blood, collected 12 weeks after starting pembrolizumab. Source of these receptors: an adult with mismatch repair-deficient cancer.

The rearrangement uses TRBV11-3 and TRBJ1-1, with D hard to call. Germline CDR1 reads SGHNT; CDR2 reads YENEEA. The CDR3 sequence is 16 residues long. V lost 3 bases to trimming and J lost 1 base, with 15 bases between them. CDR3 bases: TGTGCCAGCAGCTTGGAAGGGCGGGGATCGAACACTGAAGCTTTCTTT. The encoded protein is CASSLEGRGSNTEAFF.

This chain joins TRBV19 and TRBJ2-5; 10 bases map to TRBD2. With V trimmed by 4 bases and J by 9 bases, 20 bases remained unmatched. Germline CDR1 is LNHDA and CDR2 is SQIVND (reference sequence). The length of the CDR3 is 18 residues. The CDR3 region has the DNA TGTGCCAGTAGTAGCTTAGCGGGAGGCGCTTACAAAGGGAGGCCCCAGTACTTC. Encoded protein: CASSSLAGGAYKGRPQYF.

The chain's CDR3 is CASSSPVTSGANVLTF. CDR3 nucleotides: TGTGCCAGCAGCTCGCCAGTGACCTCTGGGGCCAACGTCCTGACTTTC. The chain has TRBV5-4 and TRBJ2-6; D uncertain. V lost 3 bases, J lost 0 bases, and 10 bases lay in between. Germline V CDR1 and CDR2: SGHNT, YYREEE (reference sequence). The CDR3 is made up of 16 amino acids.

The chain links TRBV6-4 to TRBJ2-3; TRBD2 matches at 10 bases. CDR1 is MRHNA, CDR2 SNTAGT, per germline. After removal of 4 bases from V and 4 bases from J, the junction contained 2 bases not matched to a gene. The CDR3 is made up of 14 amino acids. The CDR3 sequence: CASSAAGGPDTQYF. Here the CDR3 DNA reads TGTGCCAGCAGTGCAGCGGGAGGGCCAGATACGCAGTATTTT.

The chain is built from TRBV4-2 and TRBJ1-3, with no clear D. V lost 0 bases, J lost 0 bases, and 6 bases lay in between. This CDR3 has 15 residues. CDR1 and CDR2 from the germline V gene are LGHNA and YNFKEQ. CDR3 nucleotide sequence: TGTGCCAGCAGCCAAGATCTAGACTCTGGAAACACCATATATTTT. Protein sequence: CASSQDLDSGNTIYF.

CDR3 DNA: TGCGCCAGCAGCTTGGGAATCTCCGGGACAGGGATTAACTACGAGCAGTACTTC. Translating gives CASSLGISGTGINYEQYF. V is TRBV5-1 and J is TRBJ2-7; TRBD1 matches 9 bases. Per germline, CDR1 SGHRS and CDR2 YFSETQ. The CDR3 totals 18 residues. With 0 bases clipped from V and 3 bases from J, the junction kept 13 bases outside the gene matches.

The V gene is TRBV29-1, the J gene TRBJ2-5; D is ambiguous. The CDR3 loop spans 12 amino acids. The V gene's germline CDR1 is SQVTM and CDR2 ANQGSEA. V lost 4 bases and J lost 5, with 11 bases in between. In nucleotides, the CDR3 is TGCAGCGTTGTGGGGTTGGGGGAGACCCAGTACTTC. Translated: CSVVGLGETQYF.

The rearrangement uses TRBV10-2 and TRBJ2-1; 12 bases align to TRBD2. The J segment lost 7 bases and the V segment lost 3 bases, leaving 4 bases of the junction unmatched. CDR3 length: 15 residues. CDR1 WSHSY and CDR2 SAAADI come from the germline V gene. CDR3 residues: CASSDRLAGVNEQFF. In DNA form, the CDR3 reads TGCGCCAGCAGTGACCGACTAGCGGGAGTGAATGAGCAGTTCTTC.

V usage is TRBV30 and J usage is TRBJ1-1; tentative D call: TRBD1 (5 bases). Germline CDR1 GTSNPN, CDR2 SVGIG (reference sequence). V was clipped by 1 base and J by 1 base, with 10 bases between them. CDR3 size: 14 residues. CDR3 bases: TGTGCCTGGAGTGGTCGGGGGACGAACACTGAAGCTTTCTTT. This codes for CAWSGRGTNTEAFF.

CDR3 protein: CASSSSLAVEQFF. CDR3 coding DNA: TGTGCCAGCAGTAGTAGTCTAGCCGTCGAGCAGTTCTTC. J is TRBJ2-1 and V is TRBV6-5; D might be TRBD2 (5 bases). Germline V gene data show CDR1 as MNHEY and CDR2 as SVGAGI. The length of the CDR3 is 13 residues. Deletions cut 5 bases from V and 10 bases from J, with 15 bases between.

The table lists this clone with a count of one. This chain links TRBV21-1 with TRBJ1-1; the table's TRBD1 call for D was not verified on the DNA. TRBV21-1 is annotated as a pseudogene. The CDR3 has 15 residues. The CDR3 bases are TGTGCCAGCAGCAGGGGACAGGGGCTGAACACTGAAGCTTTCTTT. As protein: CASSRGQGLNTEAFF.

The chain has TRBV30 and TRBJ2-5; the D gene is possibly TRBD1 (5 bases). The germline V gene has CDR1 GTSNPN and CDR2 SVGIG (reference sequence). The CDR3 totals 16 residues. Trimming cost V 2 bases and J 5 bases, with 21 bases left between them. The CDR3 bases are TGTGCCTGGAGTTCCCTCCCGAGACTCCAGGGCGAGACCCAGTACTTC. This encodes CAWSSLPRLQGETQYF.

The genes are TRBV29-1 and TRBJ2-7; tentative D call: TRBD2 (7 bases). In germline, CDR1 is SQVTM, CDR2 ANQGSEA. The CDR3 consists of 13 residues. V shed 1 base and J shed 2 bases, with 9 bases lying between them. CDR3 nucleotide sequence: TGCAGCGTTGAAGGGGGGGGGCCCTACGAGCAGTACTTC. As protein: CSVEGGGPYEQYF.

CDR3 residues: CASSLNRGGTAPLLASNTEAFF. CDR3 coding DNA: TGTGCCAGCAGTTTAAATAGGGGAGGGACGGCCCCACTTCTAGCCTCGAACACTGAAGCTTTCTTT. This sequence joins TRBV28 and TRBJ1-1; a possible D gene is TRBD1 (5 bases). This CDR3 has 22 residues. Trimming cost V 2 bases and J 1 base, with 32 bases left between them. In germline, CDR1 is MDHEN, CDR2 SYDVKM.

This chain connects TRBV7-2 to TRBJ2-3, with 12 positions matching TRBD2. J lost 4 bases, V lost 4 bases, and 3 bases had no gene match. This CDR3 contains 15 residues. The germline CDR1 and CDR2 sequences are SGHTA and FQGNSA. Written as DNA, the CDR3 is TGTGCCAGCAGCTCTAGCGGGAGGGTTTCAGATACGCAGTATTTT. Its translation: CASSSSGRVSDTQYF. Full variable domain (remainder filled in from reference TRBV7-2 and TRBJ2-3): GAGVSQSPSNKVTEKGKDVELRCDPISGHTALYWYRQSLGQGLEFLIYFQGNSAPDKSGLPSDRFSAERTGGSVSTLTIQRTQQEDSAVYLCASSSSGRVSDTQYFGPGTRLTVL.

The chain recombines TRBV7-8 with TRBJ2-3, with TRBD2 matching over 10 bases. The CDR3 is 15 amino acids. CDR1 and CDR2 from the germline V gene are SGHVS and FQNEAQ. Here the CDR3 reads CASRLAGVSADTQYF. As DNA, the CDR3 is TGTGCGAGCCGTCTAGCGGGAGTATCTGCAGATACGCAGTATTTT.

V gene TRBV7-9 combines with J gene TRBJ2-7; the D gene is possibly TRBD2 (6 bases). This CDR3 has 14 residues. The germline V and J ends were trimmed by 5 bases and 4 bases, with 15 bases remaining between them. Per germline, CDR1 SEHNR and CDR2 FQNEAQ (reference sequence). The chain's CDR3 is CASSPPGLTYEQYF. In nucleotides, the CDR3 is TGTGCCAGCAGCCCGCCGGGACTTACATACGAGCAGTACTTC.

By its share, this clone is hyperexpanded (1% or more). Within the sample, other DNA sequences also encode this same CDR3. V gene TRBV6-6 combines with J gene TRBJ1-1, with 9 bases fitting TRBD1. The V and J ends lost 0 bases and 10 bases, in that order; junction bases with no gene match: 3. This CDR3 has 13 residues. The germline V gene encodes CDR1 MNHNY and CDR2 SVGAGI (reference sequence). CDR3 amino acids: CASSYSPDRGAFF. For the CDR3, the DNA is TGTGCCAGCAGTTACTCCCCGGACAGGGGAGCTTTCTTT.

This clone has just one count. This chain connects TRBV6-5 to TRBJ1-5; D gene unclear. V lost 6 bases, J lost 0 bases, and 6 bases lay in between. Per the germline V gene, CDR1 is MNHEY and CDR2 is SVGAGI. The CDR3 extends over 13 amino acids. The CDR3: CASRSYSNQPQHF. CDR3 in DNA: TGTGCCAGCAGGAGTTATAGCAATCAGCCCCAGCATTTT.

The sample holds one count of this clone. This chain links TRBV7-9 with TRBJ2-7; 10 bases are a match to TRBD1. This CDR3 has 16 residues. The germline CDR1 and CDR2 sequences are SEHNR and FQNEAQ (reference sequence). The V and J ends lost 2 bases and 0 bases, in that order; junction bases with no gene match: 4. The CDR3 DNA is TGTGCCAGCAGCTTAAAACGGACAGGGGGCTCCTACGAGCAGTACTTC. It encodes CASSLKRTGGSYEQYF.

The count of this clone is one. The gene calls are TRBV28 and TRBJ2-7; TRBD2 matches 10 bases. The CDR3 contains 17 residues. With 2 bases clipped from V and 3 bases from J, the junction kept 10 bases outside the gene matches. The V gene's germline CDR1 is MDHEN and CDR2 SYDVKM. The CDR3 DNA sequence: TGTGCCAGCAGTTTAGGGTGGCTAGCGGGAGTGTTCTACGAGCAGTACTTC. Translating gives CASSLGWLAGVFYEQYF.

The gene calls are TRBV4-1 and TRBJ2-3, with no clear D. Germline V gene sequence: CDR1 MGHRA, CDR2 YSYEKL. Trimming took 1 base from V and 0 from J, leaving 11 bases between them. The CDR3 has 16 residues. CDR3 sequence (DNA): TGCGCCAGCAGCCAAGTGAACCTAGTAAGCACAGATACGCAGTATTTT. This codes for CASSQVNLVSTDTQYF.

The chain has TRBV6-5 and TRBJ2-7; no clear D. Germline assignment: CDR1 MNHEY and CDR2 SVGAGI. The germline V and J ends were trimmed by 6 bases and 0 bases, with 15 bases remaining between them. CDR3 size: 15 residues. The CDR3 DNA is TGTGCCAGCAGCCAGACATCTTATAGCTCCTACGAGCAGTACTTC. It specifies CASSQTSYSSYEQYF.

The chain carries TRBV5-4 and TRBJ2-7; the match to TRBD1 covers 12 bases. This CDR3 spans 15 amino acids. Trimming cost V 0 bases and J 3 bases; bases outside gene matches: 1. The germline CDR1 and CDR2 sequences are SGHNT and YYREEE (reference sequence). CDR3 bases: TGTGCCAGCAGCTTGGGGGACAGGGGGCTCTACGAGCAGTACTTC. Translated: CASSLGDRGLYEQYF. Based on the CDR3 plus reference TRBV5-4 and TRBJ2-7, the full variable domain is ETGVTQSPTHLIKTRGQQVTLRCSSQSGHNTVSWYQQALGQGPQFIFQYYREEENGRGNFPPRFSGLQFPNYSSELNVNALELDDSALYLCASSLGDRGLYEQYFGPGTRLTVT.

The chain couples TRBV27 to TRBJ2-3; 16 bases align to TRBD2. The CDR3 loop spans 15 amino acids. CDR1 and CDR2 from the germline V gene are MNHEY and SMNVEV (reference sequence). V dropped 6 bases and J dropped 6; count of bases not matched to a gene: 3. The CDR3 sequence is CASRPGLAGGDTQYF. The CDR3 DNA reads as TGTGCCAGCAGACCGGGACTAGCGGGAGGGGATACGCAGTATTTT.

The chain carries TRBV10-2 and TRBJ2-5; no reliable D call. V gave up 7 bases and J gave up 3 bases, with 12 bases separating them. This CDR3 is built from 13 residues. The germline V gene has CDR1 WSHSY and CDR2 SAAADI. CDR3 sequence (DNA): TGCGCCAGCACGGTCGACGTAAAAGAGACCCAGTACTTC. Translating it yields CASTVDVKETQYF.